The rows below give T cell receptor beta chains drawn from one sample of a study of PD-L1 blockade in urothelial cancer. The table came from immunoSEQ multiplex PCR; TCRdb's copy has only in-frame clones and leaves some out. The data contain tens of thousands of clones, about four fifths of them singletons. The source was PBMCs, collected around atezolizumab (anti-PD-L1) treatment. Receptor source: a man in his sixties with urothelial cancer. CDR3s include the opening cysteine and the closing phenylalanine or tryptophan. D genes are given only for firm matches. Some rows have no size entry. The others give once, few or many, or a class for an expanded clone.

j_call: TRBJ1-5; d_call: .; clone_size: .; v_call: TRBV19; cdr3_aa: CASSEGGGSSNQPQHF; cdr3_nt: TGTGCCAGTAGCGAGGGGGGGGGTAGTAGCAATCAGCCCCAGCATTTT
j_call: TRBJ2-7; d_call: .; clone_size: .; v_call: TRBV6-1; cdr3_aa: CASSIYEQYF; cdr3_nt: TGTGCCAGCAGTATATACGAGCAGTACTTC
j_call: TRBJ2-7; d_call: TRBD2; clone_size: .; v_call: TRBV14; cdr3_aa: CASSQIRSGGRNEQYF; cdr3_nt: TGTGCCAGCAGCCAGATTAGGTCGGGCGGGAGGAACGAGCAGTACTTC
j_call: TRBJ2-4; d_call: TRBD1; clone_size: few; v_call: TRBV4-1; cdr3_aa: CASSQDGTGRGNIQYF; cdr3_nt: TGCGCCAGCAGCCAAGACGGGACAGGGAGGGGTAACATTCAGTACTTC
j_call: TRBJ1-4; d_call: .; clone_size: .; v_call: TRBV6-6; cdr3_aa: CASSPQTALFF; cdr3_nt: TGTGCCAGCAGTCCGCAGACAGCGCTGTTTTTT
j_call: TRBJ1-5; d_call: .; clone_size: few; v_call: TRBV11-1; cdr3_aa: CASSLGVNQPQHF; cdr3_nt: TGTGCCAGCAGCTTAGGCGTTAATCAGCCCCAGCATTTT
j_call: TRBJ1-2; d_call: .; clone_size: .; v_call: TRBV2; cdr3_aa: CASSEDRVDYGYTF; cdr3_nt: TGTGCCAGCAGTGAAGACAGGGTGGACTATGGCTACACCTTC
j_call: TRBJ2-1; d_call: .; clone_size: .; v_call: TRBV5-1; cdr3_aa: CASSLQDRGRNEQFF; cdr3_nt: TGCGCCAGCAGCTTGCAGGACAGAGGCCGGAATGAGCAGTTCTTC
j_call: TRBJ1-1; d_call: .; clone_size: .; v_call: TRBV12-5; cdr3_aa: CASGRGTGRGTEAFF; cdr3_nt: TGTGCTAGTGGTCGGGGGACGGGGAGGGGAACTGAAGCTTTCTTT
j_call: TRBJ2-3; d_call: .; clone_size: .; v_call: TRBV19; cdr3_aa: CASSPNTDTQYF; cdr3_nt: TGTGCCAGTAGTCCCAACACAGATACGCAGTATTTT
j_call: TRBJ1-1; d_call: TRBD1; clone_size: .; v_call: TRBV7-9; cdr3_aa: CASTGWGQGNTEAFF; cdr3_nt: TGTGCCAGCACCGGGTGGGGACAGGGGAACACTGAAGCTTTCTTT
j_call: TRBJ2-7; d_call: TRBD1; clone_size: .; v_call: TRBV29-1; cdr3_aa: CSAAGGGWGTGSLYEQYF; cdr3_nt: TGCAGCGCCGCCGGTGGGGGATGGGGGACAGGCTCCCTCTACGAGCAGTACTTC
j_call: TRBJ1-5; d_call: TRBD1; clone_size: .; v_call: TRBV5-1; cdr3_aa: CASSPGQGGYSNQPQHF; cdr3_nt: TGCGCCAGCAGCCCAGGACAGGGGGGCTATAGCAATCAGCCCCAGCATTTT
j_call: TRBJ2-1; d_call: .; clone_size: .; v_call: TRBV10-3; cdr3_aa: CAISRENNEQFF; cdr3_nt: TGTGCCATCTCCCGGGAGAACAATGAGCAGTTCTTC
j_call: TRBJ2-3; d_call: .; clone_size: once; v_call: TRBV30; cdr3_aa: CAWSAFTDTQYF; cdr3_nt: TGTGCCTGGAGTGCCTTCACAGATACGCAGTATTTT